This T cell receptor beta chain appears in the sequencing data of a study of Ad26.COV2.S vaccination and SARS-CoV-2 variants. Indicated treatment: some 20 received Ad26.COV2.S at low or high dose, single or two shots; 5 received placebo; per-sample allocation not given. After the first vaccine or placebo injection, samples were drawn on day 63. Assay used: immunoSEQ multiplex PCR; TCRdb lists only in-frame clones, some missing. The sample lists a few hundred thousand clones, under 90% occurring once. This CDR3 comprises 15 residues. CDR1 KGHDR and CDR2 SFDVKD come from the germline V gene. The ends lost 3 bases at V and 1 base at J; junction bases unmatched: 4.

This clonotype was obtained from a person aged 18 to 65 who received the Ad26.COV2.S COVID-19 vaccine or a placebo. The sample was peripheral blood, taken in a trial of Ad26.COV2.S vaccine versus placebo. The chain carries TRBV24-1 and TRBJ2-5, with 7 positions matching TRBD1. CDR3 in DNA: TGTGCCACCAGTGATGCACAGGGGCCCCAAGAGACCCAGTACTTC. Protein: CATSDAQGPQETQYF.